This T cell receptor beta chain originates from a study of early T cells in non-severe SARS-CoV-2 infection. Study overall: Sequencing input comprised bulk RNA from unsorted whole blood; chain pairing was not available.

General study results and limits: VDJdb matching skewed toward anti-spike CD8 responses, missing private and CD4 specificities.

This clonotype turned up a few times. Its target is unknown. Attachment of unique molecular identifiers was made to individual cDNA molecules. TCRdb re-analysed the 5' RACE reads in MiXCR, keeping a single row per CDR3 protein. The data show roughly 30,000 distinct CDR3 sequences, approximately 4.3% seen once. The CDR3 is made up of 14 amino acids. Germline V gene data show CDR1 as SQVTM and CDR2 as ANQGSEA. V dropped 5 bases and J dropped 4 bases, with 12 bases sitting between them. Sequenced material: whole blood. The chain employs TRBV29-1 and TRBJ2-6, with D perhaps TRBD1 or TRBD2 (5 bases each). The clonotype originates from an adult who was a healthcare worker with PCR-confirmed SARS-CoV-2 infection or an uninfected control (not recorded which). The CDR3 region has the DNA TGCAGCGTTCTCTCCGGGGCCGGGGCCAACGTCCTGACTTTC. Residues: CSVLSGAGANVLTF.